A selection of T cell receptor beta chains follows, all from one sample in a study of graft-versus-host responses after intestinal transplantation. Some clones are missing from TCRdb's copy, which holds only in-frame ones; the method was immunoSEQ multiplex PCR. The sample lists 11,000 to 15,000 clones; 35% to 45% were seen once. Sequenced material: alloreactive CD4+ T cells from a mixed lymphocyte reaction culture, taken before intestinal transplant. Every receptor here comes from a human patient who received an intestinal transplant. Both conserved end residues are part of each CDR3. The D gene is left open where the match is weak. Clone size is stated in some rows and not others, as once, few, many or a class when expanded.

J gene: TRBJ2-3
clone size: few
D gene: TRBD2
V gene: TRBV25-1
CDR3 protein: CASRAGFTDTQYF
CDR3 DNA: TGTGCCAGCAGAGCGGGGTTCACAGATACGCAGTATTTT

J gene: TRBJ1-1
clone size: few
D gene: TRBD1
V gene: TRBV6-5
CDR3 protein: CASRPSGQGGAEAFF
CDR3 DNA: TGTGCCAGCAGACCTTCGGGACAGGGGGGGGCTGAAGCTTTCTTT

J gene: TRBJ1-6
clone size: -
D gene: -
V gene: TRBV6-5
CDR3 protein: CASSPGSVALHF
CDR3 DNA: TGTGCCAGCAGTCCAGGTTCGGTGGCCCTCCACTTT

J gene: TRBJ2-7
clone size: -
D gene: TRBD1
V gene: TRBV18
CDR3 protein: CASSPSLGGQVPYEQYF
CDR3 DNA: TGTGCCAGCTCACCCAGTCTAGGGGGACAGGTACCCTACGAGCAGTACTTC

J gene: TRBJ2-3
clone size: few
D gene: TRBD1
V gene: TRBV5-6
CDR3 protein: CASSFRSGGSTDTQYF
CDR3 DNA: TGTGCCAGCAGCTTTCGGTCAGGGGGATCCACAGATACGCAGTATTTT

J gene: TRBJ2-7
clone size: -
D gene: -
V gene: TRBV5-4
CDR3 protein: CASSLGQGRTTYEQYF
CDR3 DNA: TGTGCCAGCAGCTTGGGGCAGGGAAGGACTACCTACGAGCAGTACTTC

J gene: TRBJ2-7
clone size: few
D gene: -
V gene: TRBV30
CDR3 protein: CAWRLGGSYEQYF
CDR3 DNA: TGTGCCTGGAGGTTGGGGGGTTCCTACGAGCAGTACTTC

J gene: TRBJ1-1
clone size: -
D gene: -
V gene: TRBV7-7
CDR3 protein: CASSLKADTEAFF
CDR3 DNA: TGTGCCAGCAGCTTGAAAGCGGACACTGAAGCTTTCTTT

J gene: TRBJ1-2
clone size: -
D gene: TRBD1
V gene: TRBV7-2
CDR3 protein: CASSLRRFGTGDGYTF
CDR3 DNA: TGTGCCAGCAGCCTAAGACGGTTTGGGACAGGAGATGGCTACACCTTC

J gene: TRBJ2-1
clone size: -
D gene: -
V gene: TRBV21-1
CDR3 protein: CASSNRDTKRNEQFF
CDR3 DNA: TGTGCCAGCAGCAATAGGGACACCAAAAGGAATGAGCAGTTCTTC

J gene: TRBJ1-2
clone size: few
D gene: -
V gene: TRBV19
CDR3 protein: CASSTWTSTNYGYTF
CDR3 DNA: TGTGCCAGTAGTACTTGGACATCCACTAACTATGGCTACACCTTC

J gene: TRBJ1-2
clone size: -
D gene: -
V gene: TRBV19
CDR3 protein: CASSIDGRGNNNYGYTF
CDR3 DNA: TGTGCCAGTAGTATAGATGGGAGGGGCAACAACAACTATGGCTACACCTTC

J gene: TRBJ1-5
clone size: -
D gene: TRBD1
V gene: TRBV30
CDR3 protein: CAWSKTGGSNQPQHF
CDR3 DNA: TGTGCCTGGAGCAAGACAGGGGGAAGCAATCAGCCCCAGCATTTT

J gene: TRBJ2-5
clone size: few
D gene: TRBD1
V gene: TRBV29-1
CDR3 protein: CSVERIQGQETQYF
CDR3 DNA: TGCAGCGTTGAACGGATACAGGGGCAAGAGACCCAGTACTTC

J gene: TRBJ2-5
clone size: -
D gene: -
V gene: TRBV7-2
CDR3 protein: CASSLQAGLPGETQYF
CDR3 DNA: TGTGCCAGCAGCTTACAGGCGGGGCTCCCGGGTGAGACCCAGTACTTC

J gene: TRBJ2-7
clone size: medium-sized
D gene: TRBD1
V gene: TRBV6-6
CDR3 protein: CASSYTGGGQYF
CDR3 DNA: TGTGCCAGCAGTTACACAGGGGGTGGGCAGTACTTC

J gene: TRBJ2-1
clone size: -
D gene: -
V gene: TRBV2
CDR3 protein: CASRLDSSNEQFF
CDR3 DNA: TGTGCCAGCAGGCTAGATTCGTCCAATGAGCAGTTCTTC

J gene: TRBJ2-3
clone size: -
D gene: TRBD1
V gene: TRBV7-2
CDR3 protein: CASSRRTGVPTDTQYF
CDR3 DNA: TGTGCCAGCAGCCGGAGGACAGGGGTACCCACAGATACGCAGTATTTT

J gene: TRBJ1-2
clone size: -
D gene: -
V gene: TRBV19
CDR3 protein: CASSIGGANYGYTF
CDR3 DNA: TGTGCCAGTAGCATAGGGGGAGCTAACTATGGCTACACCTTC

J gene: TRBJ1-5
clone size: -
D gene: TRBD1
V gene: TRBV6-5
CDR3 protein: CASRDRVSNQPQHF
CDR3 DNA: TGTGCCAGTAGGGACAGGGTGAGCAATCAGCCCCAGCATTTT

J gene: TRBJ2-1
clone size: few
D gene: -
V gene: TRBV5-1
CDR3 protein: CASSLQAYNEQFF
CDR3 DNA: TGCGCCAGCAGCTTACAAGCCTACAATGAGCAGTTCTTC

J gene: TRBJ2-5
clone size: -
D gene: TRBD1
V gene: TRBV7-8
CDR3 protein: CASARTGGYQETQYF
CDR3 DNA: TGTGCCAGCGCGCGGACAGGGGGCTACCAAGAGACCCAGTACTTC

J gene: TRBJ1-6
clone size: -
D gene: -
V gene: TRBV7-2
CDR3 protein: CASSLAPGGRSPLHF
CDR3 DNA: TGTGCCAGCAGCTTAGCCCCGGGGGGACGATCACCCCTCCACTTT

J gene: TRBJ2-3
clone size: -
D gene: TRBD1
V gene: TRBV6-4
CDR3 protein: CASSEGQSLYF
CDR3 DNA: TGTGCCAGCAGTGAGGGACAGAGTCTGTATTTT

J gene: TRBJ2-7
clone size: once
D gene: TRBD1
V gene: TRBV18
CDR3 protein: CASSPQWDRRYEQYF
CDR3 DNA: TGTGCCAGCTCACCACAATGGGACAGGAGATACGAGCAGTACTTC

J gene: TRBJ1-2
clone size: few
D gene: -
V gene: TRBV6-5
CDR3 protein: CASSSAGGYYGYTF
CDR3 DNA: TGTGCCAGCAGCTCGGCCGGGGGGTACTATGGCTACACCTTC

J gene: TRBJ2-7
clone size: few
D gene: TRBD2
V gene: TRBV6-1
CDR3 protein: CASKASGGTITQYF
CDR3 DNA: TGTGCCAGCAAGGCCAGCGGGGGGACGATAACGCAGTACTTC

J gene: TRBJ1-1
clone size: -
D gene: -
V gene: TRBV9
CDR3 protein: CASSVLGGFDTEAFF
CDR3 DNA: TGTGCCAGCAGCGTACTAGGAGGTTTTGACACTGAAGCTTTCTTT

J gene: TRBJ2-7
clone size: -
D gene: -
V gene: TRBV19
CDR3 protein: CASSIGSYSYEQYF
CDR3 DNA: TGTGCCAGTAGTATCGGGTCATACTCCTACGAGCAGTACTTC

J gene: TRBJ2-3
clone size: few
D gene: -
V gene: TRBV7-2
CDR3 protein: CASSLLRGGPGSTDTQYF
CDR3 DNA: TGTGCCAGCAGCTTATTGCGGGGCGGACCGGGTAGCACAGATACGCAGTATTTT

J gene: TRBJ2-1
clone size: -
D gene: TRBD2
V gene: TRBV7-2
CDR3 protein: CASSQGLASDEQFF
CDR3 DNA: TGTGCCAGCAGCCAGGGACTAGCTTCCGATGAGCAGTTCTTC

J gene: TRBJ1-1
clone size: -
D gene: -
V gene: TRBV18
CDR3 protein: CASSPPGIHTEAFF
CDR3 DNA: TGTGCCAGCTCACCACCGGGCATTCACACTGAAGCTTTCTTT

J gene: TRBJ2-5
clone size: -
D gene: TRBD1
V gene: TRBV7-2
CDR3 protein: CASSRRGKETQYF
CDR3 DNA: TGTGCCAGCAGCCGCAGGGGGAAAGAGACCCAGTACTTC

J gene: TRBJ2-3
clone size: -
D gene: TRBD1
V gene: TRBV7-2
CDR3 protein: CASSLGTGITDTQYF
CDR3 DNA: TGTGCCAGCAGCTTAGGGACAGGGATCACAGATACGCAGTATTTT

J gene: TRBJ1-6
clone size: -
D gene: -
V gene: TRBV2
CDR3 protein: CASSEQGPYNSPLHF
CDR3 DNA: TGTGCCAGCAGTGAACAGGGGCCATATAATTCACCCCTCCACTTT

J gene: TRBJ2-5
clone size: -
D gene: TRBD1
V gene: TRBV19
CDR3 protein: CASSDQGAGETQYF
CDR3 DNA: TGTGCCAGTAGTGATCAGGGGGCCGGAGAGACCCAGTACTTC

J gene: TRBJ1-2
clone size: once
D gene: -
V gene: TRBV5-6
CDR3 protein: CASSLGAGDYGYTF
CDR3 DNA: TGTGCCAGCAGCTTGGGGGCCGGGGACTATGGCTACACCTTC

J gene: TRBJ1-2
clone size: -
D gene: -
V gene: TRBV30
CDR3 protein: CAWSLADTYGYTF
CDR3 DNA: TGTGCCTGGTCCCTGGCGGACACCTATGGCTACACCTTC

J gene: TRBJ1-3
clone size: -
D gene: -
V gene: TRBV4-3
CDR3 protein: CASSQDPLSGVGTGNTIYF
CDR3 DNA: TGCGCCAGCAGCCAAGATCCCCTGTCAGGGGTCGGGACTGGAAACACCATATATTTT

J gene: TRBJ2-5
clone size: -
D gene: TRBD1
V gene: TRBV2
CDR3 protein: CASSENRGIQETQYF
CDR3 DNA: TGTGCCAGCAGTGAAAACAGGGGAATCCAAGAGACCCAGTACTTC

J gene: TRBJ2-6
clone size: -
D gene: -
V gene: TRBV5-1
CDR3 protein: CASTPAGPITGANVLTF
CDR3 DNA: TGCGCCAGCACCCCGGCAGGGCCTATTACTGGGGCCAACGTCCTGACTTTC

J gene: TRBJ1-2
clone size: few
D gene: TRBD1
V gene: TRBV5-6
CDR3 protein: CASSTGQRYGYTF
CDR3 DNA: TGTGCCAGCAGCACGGGACAGCGCTATGGCTACACCTTC

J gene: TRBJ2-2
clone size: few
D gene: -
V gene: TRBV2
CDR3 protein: CASRYGDWELFF
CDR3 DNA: TGTGCCAGCAGATATGGGGACTGGGAGCTGTTTTTT

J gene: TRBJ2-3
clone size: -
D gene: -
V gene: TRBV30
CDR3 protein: CAWNGGYTDTQYF
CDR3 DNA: TGTGCCTGGAACGGGGGTTACACAGATACGCAGTATTTT

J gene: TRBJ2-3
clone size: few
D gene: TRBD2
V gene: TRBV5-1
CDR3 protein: CASSLSSGGVHLGTDTQYF
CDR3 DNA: TGCGCCAGCAGCTTGTCCAGCGGGGGGGTTCATCTCGGCACAGATACGCAGTATTTT

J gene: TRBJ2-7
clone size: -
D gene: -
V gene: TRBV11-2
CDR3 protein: CASSLGLASYEQYF
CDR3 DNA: TGTGCCAGCAGCTTAGGTTTGGCCTCCTACGAGCAGTACTTC

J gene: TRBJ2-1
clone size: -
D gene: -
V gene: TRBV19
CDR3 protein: CASSSDTWEQFF
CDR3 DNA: TGTGCCAGTAGTTCAGACACCTGGGAGCAGTTCTTC

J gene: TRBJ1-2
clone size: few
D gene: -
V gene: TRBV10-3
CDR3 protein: CAISDQGSYGYTF
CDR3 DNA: TGTGCCATCAGTGATCAGGGATCCTATGGCTACACCTTC

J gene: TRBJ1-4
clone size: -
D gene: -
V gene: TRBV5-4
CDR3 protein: CASSLGLGGFLFF
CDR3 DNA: TGTGCCAGCAGCTTGGGACTGGGAGGGTTTTTGTTTTTT

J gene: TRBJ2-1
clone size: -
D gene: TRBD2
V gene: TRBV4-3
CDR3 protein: CASSQGLAGYEQFF
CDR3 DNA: TGCGCCAGCAGCCAAGGACTAGCGGGGTATGAGCAGTTCTTC

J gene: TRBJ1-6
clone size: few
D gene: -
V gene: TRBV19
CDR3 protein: CASSIGWQVNSPLHF
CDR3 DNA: TGTGCCAGTAGTATTGGGTGGCAGGTTAATTCACCCCTCCACTTT

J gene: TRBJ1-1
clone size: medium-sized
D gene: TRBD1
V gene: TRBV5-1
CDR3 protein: CASSISTGIMNTEAFF
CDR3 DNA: TGCGCCAGCAGCATATCGACAGGGATAATGAACACTGAAGCTTTCTTT

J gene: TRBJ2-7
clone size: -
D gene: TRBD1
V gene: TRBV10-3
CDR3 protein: CAISGTGVSYEQYF
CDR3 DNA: TGTGCCATTTCCGGGACAGGGGTCTCCTACGAGCAGTACTTC

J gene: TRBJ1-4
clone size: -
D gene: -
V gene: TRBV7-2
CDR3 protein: CASSLFQGLISNEKLFF
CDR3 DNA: TGTGCCAGCAGCTTATTCCAGGGCTTGATCAGCAATGAAAAACTGTTTTTT

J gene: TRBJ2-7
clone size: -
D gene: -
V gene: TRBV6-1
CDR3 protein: CASRDPGFDYEQYF
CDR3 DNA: TGTGCCAGCAGAGACCCAGGGTTCGACTACGAGCAGTACTTC

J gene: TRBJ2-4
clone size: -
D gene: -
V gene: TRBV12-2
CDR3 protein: CASRHRQNIAKNIQYF
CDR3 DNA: TGTGCAAGTCGCCATCGACAGAACATAGCCAAAAACATTCAGTACTTC

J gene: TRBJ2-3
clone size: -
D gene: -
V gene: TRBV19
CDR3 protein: CASSIGPQTGNTQYF
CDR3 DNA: TGTGCCAGTAGTATAGGGCCCCAAACAGGGAATACGCAGTATTTT

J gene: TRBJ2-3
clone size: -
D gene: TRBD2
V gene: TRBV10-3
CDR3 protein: CAISAPSGITDTQYF
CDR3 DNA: TGTGCCATCAGTGCGCCTAGCGGAATTACAGATACGCAGTATTTT

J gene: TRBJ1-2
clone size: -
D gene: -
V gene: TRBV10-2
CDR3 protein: CASSEIYGGGYTF
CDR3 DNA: TGCGCCAGCAGTGAAATATACGGGGGTGGCTACACCTTC

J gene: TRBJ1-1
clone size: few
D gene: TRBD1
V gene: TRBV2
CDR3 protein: CASNPLQGMPNTEAFF
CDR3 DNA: TGTGCCAGCAATCCCCTACAGGGGATGCCTAACACTGAAGCTTTCTTT